Below, 3 T cell receptor beta chains from the same sample are listed, as sequenced in a study of T cell responses to AZD1222 COVID-19 vaccine. The protocol was immunoSEQ multiplex PCR, while the TCRdb copy is restricted to in-frame clones and leaves out a portion. The sample lists around 140,000 clones, 92% occurring once. Here the sequenced sample was peripheral blood, taken 28 days after the second AZD1222 dose. Receptors originate from an adult who received the AZD1222 COVID-19 vaccine.

The chain recombines TRBV5-6 with TRBJ1-1; TRBD1 matches 10 bases. V shed 3 bases and J 9 bases; nucleotides not matched to a gene: 2. Per the germline V gene, CDR1 is SGHDT and CDR2 is YYEEEE. The CDR3 spans 12 residues. The CDR3 spells CASSSDRGQAFF. The DNA for the CDR3 is TGTGCCAGCAGCTCCGACAGGGGGCAAGCTTTCTTT.

The chain combines TRBV19 with TRBJ1-1; the match to TRBD1 covers 11 bases. The CDR3 is 14 residues long. Per the germline V gene, CDR1 is LNHDA and CDR2 is SQIVND (reference sequence). Losses at the gene ends were 3 bases for V and 4 bases for J; bases not matched to a gene: 1. The CDR3 sequence: CASSMGQGGTEAFF. The CDR3 region has the DNA TGTGCCAGTAGTATGGGACAGGGGGGCACTGAAGCTTTCTTT.

The gene calls are TRBV5-6 and TRBJ2-3, with 7 positions matching TRBD2. Germline V lookup: CDR1 SGHDT, CDR2 YYEEEE. V shed 0 bases, J shed 2 bases, and the junction held 3 bases outside the gene matches. The CDR3 loop spans 15 amino acids. The CDR3 coding sequence is TGTGCCAGCAGCTTGGTCGGGGGGAACACAGATACGCAGTATTTT. Its protein is CASSLVGGNTDTQYF.